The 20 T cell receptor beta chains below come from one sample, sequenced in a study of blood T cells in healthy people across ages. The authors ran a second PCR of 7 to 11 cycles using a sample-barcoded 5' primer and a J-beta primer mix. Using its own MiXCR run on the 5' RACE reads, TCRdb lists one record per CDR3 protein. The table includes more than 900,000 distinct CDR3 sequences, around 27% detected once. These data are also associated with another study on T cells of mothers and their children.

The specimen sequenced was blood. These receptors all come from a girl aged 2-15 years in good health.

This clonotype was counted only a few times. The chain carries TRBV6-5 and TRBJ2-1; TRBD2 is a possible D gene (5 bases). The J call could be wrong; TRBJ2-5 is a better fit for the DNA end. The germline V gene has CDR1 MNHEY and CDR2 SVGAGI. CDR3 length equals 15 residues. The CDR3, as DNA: TGTGCCAGCATCATTATCTTCGGGATTGGGGAGACCCAGTACTTC. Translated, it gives CASIIIFGIGETQYF.

CDR3 region: CASSQDTQYF. CDR3 DNA: TGTGCCAGCAGCCAAGATACGCAGTATTTT. V is TRBV4-2 and J is TRBJ2-3; D not certain. V was shortened by 0 bases and J by 8 bases, with 0 bases between the two germline ends. Germline V gene data show CDR1 as LGHNA and CDR2 as YNFKEQ. The CDR3 contains 10 residues.

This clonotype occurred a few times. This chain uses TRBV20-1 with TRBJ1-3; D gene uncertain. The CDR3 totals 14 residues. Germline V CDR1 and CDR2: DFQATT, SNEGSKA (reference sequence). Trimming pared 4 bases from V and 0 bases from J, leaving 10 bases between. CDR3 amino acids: CSAKAGNSGNTIYF. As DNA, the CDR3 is TGCAGTGCTAAAGCGGGAAACTCTGGAAACACCATATATTTT.

The CDR3 spells CSARGADSYEQYF. As DNA, the CDR3 is TGCAGTGCTAGGGGTGCGGACTCCTACGAGCAGTACTTC. This chain uses TRBV20-1 with TRBJ2-1; D gene uncertain. TRBJ2-7 matches the DNA end more closely, so the J call is doubtful. Germline V gene sequence: CDR1 DFQATT, CDR2 SNEGSKA (reference sequence). This CDR3 comprises 13 residues.

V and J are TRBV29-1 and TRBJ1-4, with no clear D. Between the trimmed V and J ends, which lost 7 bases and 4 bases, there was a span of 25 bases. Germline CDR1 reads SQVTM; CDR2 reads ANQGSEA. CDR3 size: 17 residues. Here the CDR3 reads CSDRSVSSADYNEKLFF. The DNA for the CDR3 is TGCAGCGACCGATCGGTTTCTTCGGCGGACTATAATGAAAAACTGTTTTTT.

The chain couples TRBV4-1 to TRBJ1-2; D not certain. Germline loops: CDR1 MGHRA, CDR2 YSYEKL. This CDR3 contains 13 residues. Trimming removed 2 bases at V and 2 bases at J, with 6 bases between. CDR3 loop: CASSQTVNYGYTF. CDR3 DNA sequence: TGCGCCAGCAGCCAAACAGTAAACTATGGCTACACCTTC.

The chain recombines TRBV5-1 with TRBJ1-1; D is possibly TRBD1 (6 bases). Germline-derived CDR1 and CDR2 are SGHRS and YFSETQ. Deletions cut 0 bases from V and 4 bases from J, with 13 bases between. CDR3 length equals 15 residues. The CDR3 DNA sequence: TGCGCCAGCAGCTTGGACAGGGACTTAGGCACTGAAGCTTTCTTT. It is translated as CASSLDRDLGTEAFF.

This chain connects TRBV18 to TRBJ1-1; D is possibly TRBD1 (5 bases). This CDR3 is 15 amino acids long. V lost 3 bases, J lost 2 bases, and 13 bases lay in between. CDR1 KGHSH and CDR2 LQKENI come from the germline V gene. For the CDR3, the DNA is TGTGCCAGCTCACCCTCGCCGACAGACAACACTGAAGCTTTCTTT. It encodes CASSPSPTDNTEAFF.

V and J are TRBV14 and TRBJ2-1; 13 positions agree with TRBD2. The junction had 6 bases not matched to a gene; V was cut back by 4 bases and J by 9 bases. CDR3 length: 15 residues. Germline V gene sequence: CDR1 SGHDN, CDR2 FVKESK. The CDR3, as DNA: TGTGCCAGCAGCCCACTAGCGGGAGGGCAGAGTGAGCAGTTCTTC. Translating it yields CASSPLAGGQSEQFF.

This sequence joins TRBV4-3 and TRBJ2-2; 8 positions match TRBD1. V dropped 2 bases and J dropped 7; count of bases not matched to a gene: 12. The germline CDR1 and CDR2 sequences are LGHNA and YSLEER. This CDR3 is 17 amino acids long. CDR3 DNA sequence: TGCGCCAGCAGCCAATCCCGGGACAGGAACGAAATCGGGGAGCTGTTTTTT. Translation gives CASSQSRDRNEIGELFF.

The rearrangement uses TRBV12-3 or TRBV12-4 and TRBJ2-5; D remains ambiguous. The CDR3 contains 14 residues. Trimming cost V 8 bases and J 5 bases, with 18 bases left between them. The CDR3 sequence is CASCPAIPDETQYF. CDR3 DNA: TGTGCCAGCTGCCCAGCTATCCCGGATGAGACCCAGTACTTC.

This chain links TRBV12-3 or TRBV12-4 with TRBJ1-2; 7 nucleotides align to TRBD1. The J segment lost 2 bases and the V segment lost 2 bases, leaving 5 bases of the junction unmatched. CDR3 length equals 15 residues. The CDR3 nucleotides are TGTGCCAGCAGTTTACCGTCGACAGGGAACTATGGCTACACCTTC. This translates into CASSLPSTGNYGYTF.

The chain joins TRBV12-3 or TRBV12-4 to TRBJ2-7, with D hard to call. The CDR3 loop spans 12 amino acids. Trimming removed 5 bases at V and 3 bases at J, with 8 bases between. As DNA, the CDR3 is TGTGCCAGCAGTCCGACACACTACGAGCAGTACTTC. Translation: CASSPTHYEQYF.

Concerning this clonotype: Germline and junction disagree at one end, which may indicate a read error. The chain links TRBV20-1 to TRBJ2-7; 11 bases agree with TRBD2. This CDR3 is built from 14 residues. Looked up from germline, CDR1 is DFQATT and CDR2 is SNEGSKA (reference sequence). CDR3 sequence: CNASEVTSGIEQYF. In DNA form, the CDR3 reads TGCAATGCTAGTGAGGTGACTAGCGGGATTGAGCAGTACTTC.

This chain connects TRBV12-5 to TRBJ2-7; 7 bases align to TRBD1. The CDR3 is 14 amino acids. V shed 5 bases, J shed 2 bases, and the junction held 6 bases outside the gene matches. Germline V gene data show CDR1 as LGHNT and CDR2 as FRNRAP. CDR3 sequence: CASGPWDRPYEQYF. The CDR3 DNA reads TGTGCTAGTGGTCCGTGGGACAGACCCTACGAGCAGTACTTC. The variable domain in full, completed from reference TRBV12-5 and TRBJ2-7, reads DARVTQTPRHKVTEMGQEVTMRCQPILGHNTVFWYRQTMMQGLELLAYFRNRAPLDDSGMPKDRFSAEMPDATLATLKIQPSEPRDSAVYFCASGPWDRPYEQYFGPGTRLTVT.

The CDR3 loop is CASSPYTGGLGGNTIYF. DNA for the CDR3: TGTGCCAGCAGCCCCTATACCGGGGGGCTAGGAGGAAACACCATATATTTT. The chain combines TRBV6-1 with TRBJ1-3; D is perhaps TRBD1 (6 bases). Germline V gene data show CDR1 as MNHNS and CDR2 as SASEGT. The CDR3 is 17 residues long. Deletions cut 6 bases from V and 4 bases from J, with 22 bases between.

The CDR3 DNA sequence: TGCAGCGTTGAAGCTCCGAGCTCCTACGAGCAGTACTTC. Its translation is CSVEAPSSYEQYF. This chain joins TRBV29-1 and TRBJ2-7; D is unresolved. V shed 1 base and J shed 0 bases, with 7 bases lying between them. The CDR3 loop spans 13 amino acids. Germline lookup yields CDR1 SQVTM and CDR2 ANQGSEA.

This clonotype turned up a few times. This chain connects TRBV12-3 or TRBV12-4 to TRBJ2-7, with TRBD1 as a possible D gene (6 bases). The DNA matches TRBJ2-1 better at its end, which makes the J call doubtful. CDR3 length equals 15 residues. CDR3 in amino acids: CASSLIGTHYNEQFF. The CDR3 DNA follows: TGTGCCAGCAGTTTGATCGGGACACATTACAATGAGCAGTTCTTC.

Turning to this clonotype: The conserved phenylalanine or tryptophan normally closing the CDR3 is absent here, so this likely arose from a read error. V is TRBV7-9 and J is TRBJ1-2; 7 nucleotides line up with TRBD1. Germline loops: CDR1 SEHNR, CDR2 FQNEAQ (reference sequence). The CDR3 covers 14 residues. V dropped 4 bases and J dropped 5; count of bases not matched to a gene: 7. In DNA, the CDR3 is TGTGCCAGCAGCTCGACCGGGACAGCTTATGGCTACACCCTC. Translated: CASSSTGTAYGYTL.

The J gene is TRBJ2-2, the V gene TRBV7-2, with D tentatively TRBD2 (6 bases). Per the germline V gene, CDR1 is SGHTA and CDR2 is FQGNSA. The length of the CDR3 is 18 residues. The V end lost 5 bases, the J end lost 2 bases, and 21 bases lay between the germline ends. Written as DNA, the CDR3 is TGTGCCAGCAGCCCCACACCGACGGGACTCCTAAACACCGGGGAGCTGTTTTTT. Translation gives CASSPTPTGLLNTGELFF.